This T cell receptor beta chain is from a study of beta chain features in type 1 diabetes. Study-level background: Cell yields, gender and age were comparable in patients and healthy donors. Points from the study as a whole: Moderate but significant shortening of TCRB CDR3s was recorded in all four CD4+ subsets from Type 1 diabetes patients.

About this clone: Its antigen remains unknown.

The CDR3 has 14 residues. J gave up 0 bases and V 2 bases, and 3 bases lay outside the gene matches. CDR1 and CDR2 from the germline V gene are GTSNPN and SVGIG (reference sequence). The sequenced template was cDNA made from the entire isolated RNA. Method: immunoSEQ multiplex PCR; TCRdb's copy keeps in-frame clones and lacks some. The sample has roughly 150,000 clones, around 63% seen once. The receptor comes from a man aged 30 to 45 with type 1 diabetes. Sequencing was performed on naive CD4+ T cells from blood. The chain is built from TRBV30 and TRBJ2-7, with TRBD1 matching 8 bases. The CDR3: CAWSRGQASYEQYF. The CDR3 DNA follows: TGTGCCTGGAGTAGGGGACAGGCCTCCTACGAGCAGTACTTC.